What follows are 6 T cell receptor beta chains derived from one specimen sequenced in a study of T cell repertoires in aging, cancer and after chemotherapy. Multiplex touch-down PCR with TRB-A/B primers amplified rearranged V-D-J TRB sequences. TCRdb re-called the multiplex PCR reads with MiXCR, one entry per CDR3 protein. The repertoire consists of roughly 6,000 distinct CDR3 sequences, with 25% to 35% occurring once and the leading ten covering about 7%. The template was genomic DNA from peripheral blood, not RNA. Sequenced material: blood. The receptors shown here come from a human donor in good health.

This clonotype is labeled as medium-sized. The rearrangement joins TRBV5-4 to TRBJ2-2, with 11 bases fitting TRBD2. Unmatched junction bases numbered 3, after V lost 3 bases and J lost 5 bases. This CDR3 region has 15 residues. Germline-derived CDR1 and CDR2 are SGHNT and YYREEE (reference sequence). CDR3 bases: TGTGCCAGCAGCTGGGCTAGCGGGGGGACCGGGGAGCTGTTTTTT. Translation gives CASSWASGGTGELFF.

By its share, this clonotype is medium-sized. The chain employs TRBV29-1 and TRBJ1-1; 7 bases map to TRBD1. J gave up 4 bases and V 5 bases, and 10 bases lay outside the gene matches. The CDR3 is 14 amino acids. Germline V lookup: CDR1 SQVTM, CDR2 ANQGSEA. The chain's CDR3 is CSVRAGGQSTEAFF. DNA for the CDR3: TGCAGCGTTCGGGCCGGGGGACAGTCCACTGAAGCTTTCTTT.

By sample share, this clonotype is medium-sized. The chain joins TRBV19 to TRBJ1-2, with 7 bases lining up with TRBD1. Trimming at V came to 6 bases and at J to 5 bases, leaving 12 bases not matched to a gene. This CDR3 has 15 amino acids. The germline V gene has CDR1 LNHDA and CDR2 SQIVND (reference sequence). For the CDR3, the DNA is TGTGCCAGTAGAGACCCTGGACAGGCGGGGTATGGCTACACCTTC. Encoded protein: CASRDPGQAGYGYTF.

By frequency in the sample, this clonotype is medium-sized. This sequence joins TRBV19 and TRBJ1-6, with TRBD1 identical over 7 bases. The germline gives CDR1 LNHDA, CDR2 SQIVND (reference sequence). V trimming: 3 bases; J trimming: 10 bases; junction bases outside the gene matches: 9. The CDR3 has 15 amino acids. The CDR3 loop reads CASSITGARESPLHF. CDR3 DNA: TGTGCCAGTAGTATTACAGGGGCGCGTGAATCACCCCTCCACTTT.

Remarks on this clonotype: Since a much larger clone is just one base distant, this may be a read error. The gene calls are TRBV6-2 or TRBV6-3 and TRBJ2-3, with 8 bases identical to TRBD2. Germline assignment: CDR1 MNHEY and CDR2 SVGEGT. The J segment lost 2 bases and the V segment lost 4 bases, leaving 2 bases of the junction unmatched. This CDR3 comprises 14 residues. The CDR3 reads CASSSGRATDTQYF. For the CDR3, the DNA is TGTGCCAGCAGTTCCGGGAGGGCCACAGATACGCAGTATTTT.

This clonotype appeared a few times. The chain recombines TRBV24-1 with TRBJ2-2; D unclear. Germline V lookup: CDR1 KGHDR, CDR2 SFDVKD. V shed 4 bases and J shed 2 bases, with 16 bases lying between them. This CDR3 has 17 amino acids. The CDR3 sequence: CATSDPGAPDNTGELFF. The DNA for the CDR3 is TGTGCCACCAGTGACCCTGGAGCGCCCGATAACACCGGGGAGCTGTTTTTT.